The entry below gives a single T cell receptor (beta chain) sequence along with its context. Its antigen is still unknown. V was shortened by 5 bases and J by 6 bases, with 14 bases between the two germline ends. Germline V CDR1 and CDR2: MNHEY, SMNVEV (reference sequence). This CDR3 has 14 amino acids. The data derive from a study of CD4 T cells in relation to SARS-CoV-2 and coronaviruses. Study-wide results and limits: Each donor contributed either pre-pandemic or post-infection samples, not both.

The method was immunoSEQ multiplex PCR; TCRdb's version includes in-frame clones alone and lacks a portion of them. Of more than 55,000 clones in the sample, approximately 90% were seen once. CD4+ T cells from unexposed donors were obtained before the COVID-19 pandemic (2011-2018). Naive and memory CD4+ T cells were separated from cryopreserved PBMCs. Sequencing was done on a sample of memory CD4+ T cells from PBMCs. The chain couples TRBV27 to TRBJ2-4; weak D call: TRBD2 (5 bases). The source is a human donor in good health. The CDR3 region has the DNA TGTGCCAGCAGTCCCCCGGGGTACCTAAACATTCAGTACTTC. It translates to CASSPPGYLNIQYF.